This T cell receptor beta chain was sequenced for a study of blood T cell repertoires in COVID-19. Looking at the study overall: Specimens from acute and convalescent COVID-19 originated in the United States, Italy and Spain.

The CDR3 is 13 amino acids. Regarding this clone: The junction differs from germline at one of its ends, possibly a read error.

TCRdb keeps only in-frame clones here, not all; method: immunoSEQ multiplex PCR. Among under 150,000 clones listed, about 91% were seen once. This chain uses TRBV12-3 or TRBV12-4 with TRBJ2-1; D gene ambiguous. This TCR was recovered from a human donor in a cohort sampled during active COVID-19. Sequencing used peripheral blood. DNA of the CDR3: TGTGCCAGCAGTTTGGGCTCCCACAATGAGCAGTTCTTC. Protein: CASSLGSHNEQFF.